A single sample is the source of the 25 T cell receptor beta chains below, sequenced in a study of cytomegalovirus exposure and HLA in healthy donors. PCR involved 60 Vbeta and 13 Jbeta primers. Sequencing used immunoSEQ multiplex PCR; TCRdb keeps in-frame clones, though not all of them. The sample has 140,000 to 150,000 clones; 65% to 85% are singletons. Sequencing was carried out using PBMCs. These TCRs come from a young man in good health and CMV-seronegative.

This clone showed up just a few times. V is TRBV13 and J is TRBJ1-1; weak D call: TRBD1 (5 bases). The V gene lost 4 bases and the J gene lost 3 bases, with 15 bases spanning the gap. Germline lookup yields CDR1 PRHDT and CDR2 FYEKMQ (reference sequence). The CDR3 is 15 amino acids. The CDR3 region has the DNA TGTGCCAGCAGCTCCGAGGATTTAGGGGACACTGAAGCTTTCTTT. The encoded protein is CASSSEDLGDTEAFF.

This chain connects TRBV19 to TRBJ1-5; possible D gene TRBD1, 5 bases. The CDR3 is 15 amino acids. Looked up from germline, CDR1 is LNHDA and CDR2 is SQIVND (reference sequence). Trimming cost V 3 bases and J 4 bases, with 13 bases left between them. DNA for the CDR3: TGTGCCAGTAGTATCCTGGGGCCCCTAAATCAGCCCCAGCATTTT. Protein product: CASSILGPLNQPQHF.

The chain joins TRBV9 to TRBJ2-7; 9 nucleotides agree with TRBD2. Per the germline V gene, CDR1 is SGDLS and CDR2 is YYNGEE. The length of the CDR3 is 16 residues. The trim removed 0 bases at V and 7 bases at J, leaving 11 bases unmatched. CDR3 in amino acids: CASSVGASGIIGEQYF. In nucleotides, the CDR3 is TGTGCCAGCAGCGTAGGGGCTAGCGGGATCATCGGGGAGCAGTACTTC.

V usage is TRBV4-1 and J usage is TRBJ1-1; possible D gene TRBD1, 6 bases. V was shortened by 1 base and J by 5 bases, with 17 bases between the two germline ends. In germline, CDR1 is MGHRA, CDR2 YSYEKL. This CDR3 is 16 amino acids long. CDR3 region: CASSQVIRGAWTEAFF. DNA of the CDR3: TGCGCCAGCAGCCAAGTTATTCGGGGGGCCTGGACTGAAGCTTTCTTT.

V usage is TRBV5-1 and J usage is TRBJ2-2; 8 nucleotides agree with TRBD1. The V segment lost 5 bases and the J segment 4 bases; nucleotides outside the gene matches: 13. CDR3 size: 17 residues. Per germline, CDR1 SGHRS and CDR2 YFSETQ. The CDR3 DNA is TGCGCCAGCAGGTACCGAATTGGACAGGGAGCCACCGGGGAGCTGTTTTTT. It yields the protein CASRYRIGQGATGELFF. The full variable domain, in which reference TRBV5-1 and TRBJ2-2 provide the parts outside the CDR3, is KAGVTQTPRYLIKTRGQQVTLSCSPISGHRSVSWYQQTPGQGLQFLFEYFSETQRNKGNFPGRFSGRQFSNSRSEMNVSTLELGDSALYLCASRYRIGQGATGELFFGEGSRLTVL.

The genes are TRBV6-6 and TRBJ2-1; tentative D call: TRBD2 (6 bases). This CDR3 has 15 residues. V shed 4 bases and J shed 5 bases, with 15 bases lying between them. The germline V gene encodes CDR1 MNHNY and CDR2 SVGAGI (reference sequence). The CDR3 loop reads CASSSRGSGNNEQFF. DNA of the CDR3: TGTGCCAGCAGTTCCCGGGGTAGCGGTAACAATGAGCAGTTCTTC.

The chain couples TRBV11-2 to TRBJ1-2, with 7 bases identical to TRBD1. CDR1 SGHAT and CDR2 FQNNGV come from the germline V gene. The CDR3 has 13 amino acids. V lost 5 bases and J lost 8; bases outside the gene matches: 8. The CDR3 nucleotides read TGTGCCAGCAGCCCTTGGACAGGAGAAGGCTACACCTTC. The encoded protein is CASSPWTGEGYTF.

The chain combines TRBV28 with TRBJ1-3, with TRBD1 matching 8 bases. V trimming: 8 bases; J trimming: 2 bases; junction bases outside the gene matches: 5. The CDR3 contains 14 residues. Germline CDR1 is MDHEN and CDR2 is SYDVKM. CDR3 nucleotide sequence: TGTGCCAGCCTTCAGGGGGCTACTGGAAACACCATATATTTT. Amino acids: CASLQGATGNTIYF. Full variable domain (rest looked up from reference TRBV28 and TRBJ1-3): DVKVTQSSRYLVKRTGEKVFLECVQDMDHENMFWYRQDPGLGLRLIYFSYDVKMKEKGDIPEGYSVSREKKERFSLILESASTNQTSMYLCASLQGATGNTIYFGEGSWLTVV.

This clone was seen a handful of times. The chain links TRBV18 to TRBJ2-7; tentatively, D is TRBD2 (5 bases). Trimming removed 2 bases at V and 4 bases at J, with 12 bases between. The CDR3 spans 14 residues. Germline-derived CDR1 and CDR2 are KGHSH and LQKENI. Here the CDR3 DNA reads TGTGCCAGCTCACCAGGGTTCGGGGAATACGAGCAGTACTTC. This gives the protein CASSPGFGEYEQYF.

J is TRBJ2-7 and V is TRBV5-1; tentative D call: TRBD1 (6 bases). Per the germline V gene, CDR1 is SGHRS and CDR2 is YFSETQ. This CDR3 is 14 amino acids long. V lost 0 bases and J 5 bases, leaving 12 bases between the germline ends. Here the CDR3 reads CASSLGQGSNEQYF. In DNA form, the CDR3 reads TGCGCCAGCAGCTTGGGGCAGGGGTCCAACGAGCAGTACTTC.

The V and J genes are TRBV28 and TRBJ1-1; 7 bases are a match to TRBD1. CDR1 MDHEN and CDR2 SYDVKM come from the germline V gene. J lost 5 bases, V lost 6 bases, and 9 bases had no gene match. The length of the CDR3 is 14 residues. The CDR3: CASSPIDRATEAFF. Written as DNA, the CDR3 is TGTGCCAGCAGCCCCATTGACAGGGCGACTGAAGCTTTCTTT. The whole variable domain, remainder taken from reference TRBV28 and TRBJ1-1, is DVKVTQSSRYLVKRTGEKVFLECVQDMDHENMFWYRQDPGLGLRLIYFSYDVKMKEKGDIPEGYSVSREKKERFSLILESASTNQTSMYLCASSPIDRATEAFFGQGTRLTVV.

V gene TRBV6-5 combines with J gene TRBJ1-2; 7 nucleotides align to TRBD1. CDR1 and CDR2 (germline): MNHEY, SVGAGI. The length of the CDR3 is 13 residues. V was pared by 6 bases and J by 4 bases, with 5 bases of the junction left unmatched. In DNA, the CDR3 is TGTGCCAGCAGGACAGGGAGCGGCTATGGCTACACCTTC. Amino acids: CASRTGSGYGYTF.

This clone appeared a few times. The chain is built from TRBV25-1 and TRBJ1-1, with D possibly TRBD1 on 5 matching bases. The CDR3 extends over 13 amino acids. Germline V gene sequence: CDR1 MGHDK, CDR2 SYGVNS. Trimming took off 8 bases at V and 0 bases at J, with 10 bases between the two ends. CDR3 amino acids: CASGGVMNTEAFF. CDR3 DNA sequence: TGTGCCAGCGGGGGGGTGATGAACACTGAAGCTTTCTTT. Looking up the rest from reference TRBV25-1 and TRBJ1-1 gives the full variable domain: EADIYQTPRYLVIGTGKKITLECSQTMGHDKMYWYQQDPGMELHLIHYSYGVNSTEKGDLSSESTVSRIRTEHFPLTLESARPSHTSQYLCASGGVMNTEAFFGQGTRLTVV.

V and J are TRBV7-3 and TRBJ2-1; TRBD1 aligns across 8 bases. The V gene's germline CDR1 is SGHTA and CDR2 FQGTGA. The CDR3 runs to 13 residues. Losses at the gene ends were 5 bases for V and 10 bases for J; bases not matched to a gene: 7. The CDR3 DNA is TGTGCCAGCAGCCCTCGACAGGGGTCCGAGCAGTTCTTC. Its translation is CASSPRQGSEQFF.

This clone was observed a handful of times. The rearrangement links TRBV5-4 to TRBJ1-2, with 7 bases lining up with TRBD1. CDR1 is SGHNT, CDR2 YYREEE, per germline (reference sequence). The CDR3 length is 15 residues. The V segment lost 4 bases and the J segment 2 bases; nucleotides outside the gene matches: 8. The CDR3 spells CASSGFDRVNYGYTF. CDR3 nucleotide sequence: TGTGCCAGCAGCGGTTTCGACAGGGTCAACTATGGCTACACCTTC.

The chain is built from TRBV7-2 and TRBJ2-7; 7 nucleotides match TRBD1. The trim removed 2 bases at V and 2 bases at J, leaving 6 bases unmatched. Germline V gene data show CDR1 as SGHTA and CDR2 as FQGNSA. This CDR3 contains 15 residues. CDR3 protein: CASSLRGQGAYEQYF. The DNA for the CDR3 is TGTGCCAGCAGCTTAAGGGGTCAGGGGGCCTACGAGCAGTACTTC.

The chain links TRBV29-1 to TRBJ2-3; TRBD2 aligns across 8 bases. This CDR3 region has 20 residues. Trimming cost V 4 bases and J 2 bases; bases outside gene matches: 23. Germline V lookup: CDR1 SQVTM, CDR2 ANQGSEA. CDR3 coding DNA: TGCAGCGTTGGGGGGGCCCGAGCCCCAAGGGGCGGGAGGCTCACAGATACGCAGTATTTT. Encoded protein: CSVGGARAPRGGRLTDTQYF.

This clone was counted between two and nine times. V usage is TRBV29-1 and J usage is TRBJ2-7; TRBD2 matches 8 bases. The length of the CDR3 is 15 residues. With 1 base clipped from V and 3 bases from J, the junction kept 8 bases outside the gene matches. Germline V gives CDR1 SQVTM, CDR2 ANQGSEA. The CDR3 region has the DNA TGCAGCGTTGAAGTGCGGGAGGCCGCTGACTACGAGCAGTACTTC. It encodes CSVEVREAADYEQYF.

V is TRBV18 and J is TRBJ2-3; 7 bases line up with TRBD2. The germline V gene has CDR1 KGHSH and CDR2 LQKENI. The CDR3 is made up of 15 amino acids. V gave up 3 bases and J gave up 1 base; unmatched junction bases: 4. The CDR3 sequence is CASSPRDYGTDTQYF. The CDR3 DNA follows: TGTGCCAGCTCACCCCGGGACTATGGCACAGATACGCAGTATTTT.

The chain joins TRBV29-1 to TRBJ2-1; D is unclear. CDR3 length: 12 residues. Between the trimmed V and J ends, which lost 3 bases and 0 bases, there was a span of 3 bases. CDR1 is SQVTM and CDR2 is ANQGSEA in the germline V gene. The CDR3 bases are TGCAGCGTTGATAGCTCCTACAATGAGCAGTTCTTC. Its protein is CSVDSSYNEQFF.

This clone was detected only once. The CDR3 nucleotides are TGCGCCAGCACCCCTGGACAGTCTGGGGCCAACGTCCTGACTTTC. It yields the protein CASTPGQSGANVLTF. This rearrangement joins TRBV4-1 to TRBJ2-6; D may be TRBD1 (6 bases). The CDR3 loop spans 15 amino acids. CDR1 and CDR2 from the germline V gene are MGHRA and YSYEKL. V was clipped by 7 bases and J by 1 base, with 11 bases between them.

V usage is TRBV28 and J usage is TRBJ2-7; 10 bases are a match to TRBD2. CDR3 size: 16 residues. J lost 2 bases, V lost 6 bases, and 10 bases had no gene match. Germline CDR1 MDHEN, CDR2 SYDVKM. CDR3 loop: CASSDGVLAGAYEQYF. The DNA for the CDR3 is TGTGCCAGCAGCGACGGGGTCCTAGCGGGGGCCTACGAGCAGTACTTC.

V is TRBV7-2 and J is TRBJ2-5; D perhaps matches TRBD2 (5 bases). Germline V gene lookup returns CDR1 SGHTA and CDR2 FQGNSA. CDR3 length: 14 residues. Trimming left V 2 bases short and J 1 base short, with 8 bases between. The CDR3 DNA sequence: TGTGCCAGCAGCTTATACGGGGTCCAAGAGACCCAGTACTTC. This sequence encodes CASSLYGVQETQYF.

In its sample, this clone was seen a few times. The chain employs TRBV2 and TRBJ2-1; 11 positions match TRBD2. There are 18 residues in the CDR3. Germline values: CDR1 SNHLY, CDR2 FYNNEI. J lost 5 bases, V lost 11 bases, and 20 bases had no gene match. The CDR3 protein is CAAPVRASGRIRDNEQFF. CDR3 in DNA: TGTGCCGCTCCAGTCCGGGCTAGCGGGAGGATTAGGGACAATGAGCAGTTCTTC. Full variable domain (outside the CDR3, taken from reference TRBV2 and TRBJ2-1): EPEVTQTPSHQVTQMGQEVILRCVPISNHLYFYWYRQILGQKVEFLVSFYNNEISEKSEIFDDQFSVERPDGSNFTLKIRSTKLEDSAMYFCAAPVRASGRIRDNEQFFGPGTRLTVL.

This chain links TRBV5-4 with TRBJ2-1; 13 nucleotides align to TRBD2. CDR1 and CDR2 from the germline V gene are SGHNT and YYREEE (reference sequence). The length of the CDR3 is 20 residues. Trimming cost V 4 bases and J 2 bases; bases outside gene matches: 15. The CDR3: CASSLSTSGGIRGPYNEQFF. The CDR3 bases are TGTGCCAGCAGCCTATCGACTAGCGGGGGGATCCGGGGCCCCTACAATGAGCAGTTCTTC.